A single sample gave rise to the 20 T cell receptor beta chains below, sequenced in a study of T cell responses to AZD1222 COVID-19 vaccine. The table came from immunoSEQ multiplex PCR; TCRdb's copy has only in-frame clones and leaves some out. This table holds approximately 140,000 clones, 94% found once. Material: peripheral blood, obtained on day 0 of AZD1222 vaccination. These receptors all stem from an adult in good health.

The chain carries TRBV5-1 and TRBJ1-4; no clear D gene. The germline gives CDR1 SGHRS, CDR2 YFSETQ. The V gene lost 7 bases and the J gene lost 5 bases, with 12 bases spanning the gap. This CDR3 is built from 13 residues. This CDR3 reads CASAGGPNEKLFF. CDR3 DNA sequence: TGCGCCAGCGCGGGAGGGCCGAATGAAAAACTGTTTTTT.

CDR3 region: CATVGTGGAGGDEQFF. CDR3 DNA: TGTGCCACCGTCGGAACCGGGGGTGCGGGAGGTGATGAGCAGTTCTTC. The gene calls are TRBV5-4 and TRBJ2-1; TRBD2 aligns across 8 bases. This CDR3 is 16 amino acids long. Per the germline V gene, CDR1 is SGHNT and CDR2 is YYREEE (reference sequence). The V gene end was trimmed by 9 bases and the J gene end by 8 bases; junction bases not matched to a gene: 19.

CDR3: CASSEAGFRGRTGELFF. CDR3 in DNA: TGTGCCAGCAGTGAAGCGGGGTTTAGGGGGCGAACCGGGGAGCTGTTTTTT. J is TRBJ2-2 and V is TRBV6-1, with 7 bases identical to TRBD1. Germline CDR1 is MNHNS and CDR2 is SASEGT. The CDR3 runs 17 residues. The V and J ends lost 0 bases and 5 bases, in that order; junction bases with no gene match: 9.

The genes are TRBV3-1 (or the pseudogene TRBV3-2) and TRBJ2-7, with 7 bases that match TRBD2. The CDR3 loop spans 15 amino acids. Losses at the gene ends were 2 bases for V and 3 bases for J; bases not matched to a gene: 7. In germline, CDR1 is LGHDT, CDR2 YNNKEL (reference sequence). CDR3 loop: CASSQPQGGCYEQYV. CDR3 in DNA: TGTGCCAGCAGCCAACCCCAGGGAGGGTGCTACGAGCAGTACGTC.

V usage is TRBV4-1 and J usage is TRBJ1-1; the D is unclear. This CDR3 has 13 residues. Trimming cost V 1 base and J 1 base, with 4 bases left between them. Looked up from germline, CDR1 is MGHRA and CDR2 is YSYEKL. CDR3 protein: CASSQAGNTEAFF. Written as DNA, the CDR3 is TGCGCCAGCAGCCAAGCTGGGAACACTGAAGCTTTCTTT.

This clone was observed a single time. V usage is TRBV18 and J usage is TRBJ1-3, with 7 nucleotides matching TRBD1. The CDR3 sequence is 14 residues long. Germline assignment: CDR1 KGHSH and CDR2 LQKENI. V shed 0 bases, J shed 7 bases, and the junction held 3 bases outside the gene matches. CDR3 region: CASSPPSGGNTIYF. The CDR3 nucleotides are TGTGCCAGCTCACCACCTTCAGGGGGGAACACCATATATTTT.

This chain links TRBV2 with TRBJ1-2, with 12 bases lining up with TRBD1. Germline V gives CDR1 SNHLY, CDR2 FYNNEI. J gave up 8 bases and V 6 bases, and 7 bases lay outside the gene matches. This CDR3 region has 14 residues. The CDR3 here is CASSPGQGARGYTF. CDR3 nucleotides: TGTGCCAGCAGCCCGGGACAGGGGGCTCGGGGCTACACCTTC.

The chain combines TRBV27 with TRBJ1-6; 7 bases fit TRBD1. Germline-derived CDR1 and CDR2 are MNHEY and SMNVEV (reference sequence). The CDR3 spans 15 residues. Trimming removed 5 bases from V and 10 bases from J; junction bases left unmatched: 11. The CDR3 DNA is TGTGCCAGCAGTACGACGACAGGGCCGGGATCACCCCTCCACTTT. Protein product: CASSTTTGPGSPLHF.

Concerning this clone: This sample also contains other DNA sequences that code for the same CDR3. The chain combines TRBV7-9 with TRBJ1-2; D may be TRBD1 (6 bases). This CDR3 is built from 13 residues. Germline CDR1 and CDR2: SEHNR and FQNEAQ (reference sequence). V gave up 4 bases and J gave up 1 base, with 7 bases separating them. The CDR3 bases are TGTGCCAGCAGCTCGGACAGTAACTATGGCTACACCTTC. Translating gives CASSSDSNYGYTF. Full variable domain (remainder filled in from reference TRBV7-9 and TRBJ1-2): DTGVSQNPRHKITKRGQNVTFRCDPISEHNRLYWYRQTLGQGPEFLTYFQNEAQLEKSRLLSDRFSAERPKGSFSTLEIQRTEQGDSAMYLCASSSDSNYGYTFGSGTRLTVV.

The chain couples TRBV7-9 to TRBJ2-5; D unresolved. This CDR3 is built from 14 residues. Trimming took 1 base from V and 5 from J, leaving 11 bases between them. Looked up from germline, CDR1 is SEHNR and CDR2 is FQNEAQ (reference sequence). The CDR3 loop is CASSLGGFLETQYF. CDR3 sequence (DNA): TGTGCCAGCAGCTTAGGGGGTTTCTTGGAGACCCAGTACTTC.

The CDR3 spells CASSRGAKGNTIYF. The CDR3 DNA reads as TGTGCCAGTAGCCGGGGGGCGAAAGGAAACACCATATATTTT. The chain carries TRBV19 and TRBJ1-3; D may be TRBD1 (6 bases). Germline loops: CDR1 LNHDA, CDR2 SQIVND (reference sequence). Trimming stripped 6 bases from V and 4 bases from J, with 13 bases between. The CDR3 sequence is 14 residues long. The full variable domain, its missing parts supplied by reference TRBV19 and TRBJ1-3, is DGGITQSPKYLFRKEGQNVTLSCEQNLNHDAMYWYRQDPGQGLRLIYYSQIVNDFQKGDIAEGYSVSREKKESFPLTVTSAQKNPTAFYLCASSRGAKGNTIYFGEGSWLTVV.

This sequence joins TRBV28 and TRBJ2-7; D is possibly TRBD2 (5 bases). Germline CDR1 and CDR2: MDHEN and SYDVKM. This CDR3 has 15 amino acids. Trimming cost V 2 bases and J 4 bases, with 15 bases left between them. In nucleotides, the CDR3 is TGTGCCAGCAGTTTAGCGGCTGGAGGTGAGTACGAGCAGTACGTC. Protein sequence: CASSLAAGGEYEQYV.

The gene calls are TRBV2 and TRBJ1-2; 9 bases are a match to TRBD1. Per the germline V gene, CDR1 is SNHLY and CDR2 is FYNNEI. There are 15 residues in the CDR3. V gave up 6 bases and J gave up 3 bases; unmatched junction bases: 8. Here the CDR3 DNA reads TGTGCCAGCAGGAGGGGGACAGGGAGCGACTATGGCTACACCTTC. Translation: CASRRGTGSDYGYTF.

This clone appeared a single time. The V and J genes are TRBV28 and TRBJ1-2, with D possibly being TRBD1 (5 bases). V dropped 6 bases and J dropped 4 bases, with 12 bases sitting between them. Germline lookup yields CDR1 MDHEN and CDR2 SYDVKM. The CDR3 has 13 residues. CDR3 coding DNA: TGTGCCAGCAGGAGCAGGGTACTCTATGGCTACACCTTC. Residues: CASRSRVLYGYTF.

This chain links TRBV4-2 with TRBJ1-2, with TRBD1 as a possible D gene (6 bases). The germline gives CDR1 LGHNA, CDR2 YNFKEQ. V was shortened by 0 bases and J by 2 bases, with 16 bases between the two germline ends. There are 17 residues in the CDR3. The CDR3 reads CASSQDRPSGGNYGYTF. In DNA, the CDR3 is TGTGCCAGCAGCCAAGACAGGCCGTCTGGGGGCAACTATGGCTACACCTTC.

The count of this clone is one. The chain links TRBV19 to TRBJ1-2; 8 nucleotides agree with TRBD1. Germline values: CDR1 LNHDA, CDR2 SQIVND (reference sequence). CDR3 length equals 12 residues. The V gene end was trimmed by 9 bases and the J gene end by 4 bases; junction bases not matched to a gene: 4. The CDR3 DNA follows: TGTGCCAGCACAACAGGGGGCTATGGCTACACCTTC. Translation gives CASTTGGYGYTF.

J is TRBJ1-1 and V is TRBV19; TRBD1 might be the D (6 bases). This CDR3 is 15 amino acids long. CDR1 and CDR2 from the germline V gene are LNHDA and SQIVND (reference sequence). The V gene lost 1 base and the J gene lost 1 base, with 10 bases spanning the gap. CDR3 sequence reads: CASSIVGQKNTEAFF. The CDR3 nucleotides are TGTGCCAGTAGTATAGTCGGACAGAAGAACACTGAAGCTTTCTTT.

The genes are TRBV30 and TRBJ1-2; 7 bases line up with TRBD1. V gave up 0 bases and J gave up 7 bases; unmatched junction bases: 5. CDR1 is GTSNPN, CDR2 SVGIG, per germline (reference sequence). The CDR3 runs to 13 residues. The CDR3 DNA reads TGTGCCTGGAGTGTCCGAGACAGGGTTGGCTACACCTTC. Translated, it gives CAWSVRDRVGYTF.

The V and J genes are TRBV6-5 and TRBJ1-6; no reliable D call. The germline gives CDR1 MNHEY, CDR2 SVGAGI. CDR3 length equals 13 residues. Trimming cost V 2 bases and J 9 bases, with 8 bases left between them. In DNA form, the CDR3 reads TGTGCCAGCAGTTACGGGAGGGTTTCACCCCTCCACTTT. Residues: CASSYGRVSPLHF.

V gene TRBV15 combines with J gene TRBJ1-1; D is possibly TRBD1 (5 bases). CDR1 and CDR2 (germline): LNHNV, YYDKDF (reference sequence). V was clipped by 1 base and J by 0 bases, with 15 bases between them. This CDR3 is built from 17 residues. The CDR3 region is CATSRGDDGAMNTEAFF. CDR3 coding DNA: TGTGCCACCAGCAGAGGGGATGATGGGGCCATGAACACTGAAGCTTTCTTT.